These T cell receptor beta chains were read from a single sample in a study of blood T cell repertoires in COVID-19. Data came from immunoSEQ multiplex PCR; TCRdb stores just in-frame clones and leaves some out. Of about 240,000 clones listed, around 88% are singletons. Sequenced sample: PBMCs or T cells enriched from blood (not recorded which). These receptors were obtained from a man aged 35-49 years who had recovered from COVID-19. Both conserved end residues are part of each CDR3. Each record gives: D gene, J gene, clone size, V gene, CDR3 DNA, CDR3 protein. D genes are given only for firm matches. The listing skips clone size in some rows; elsewhere it reads once, few, many or a size class.

TRBD2 TRBJ2-1 many TRBV5-6 TGTGCCAGCAACCTAAGACGCCTAGCGGAGAGCAATGAGCAGTTCTTC CASNLRRLAESNEQFF
TRBD2 TRBJ2-7 . TRBV11-3 TGTGCCAGCAGCTTAGTAATAAAAACTTTTCTAGCGGGGATCTACGAGCAGTACTTC CASSLVIKTFLAGIYEQYF
. TRBJ1-6 . TRBV27 TGTGCCAGCAGTTTACCAGGGAATTCACCCCTCCACTTT CASSLPGNSPLHF
. TRBJ2-1 . TRBV29-1 TGCAGCGTTGCGGGTTACGAGCAGTTCTTC CSVAGYEQFF
. TRBJ2-7 . TRBV12-3/TRBV12-4 TGTGCCAGCAGTCTCGAGGGGAGGCACGAGCAGTACTTC CASSLEGRHEQYF
TRBD1 TRBJ2-1 . TRBV7-3 TGTGCCAGCAGCTCGCGCCGGGACAGGGGCTACAATGAGCAGTTCTTC CASSSRRDRGYNEQFF
. TRBJ2-3 . TRBV5-1 TGCGCCAGCAGCACCCTCGGAGTAGCGGTGGGCACAGATACGCAGTATTTT CASSTLGVAVGTDTQYF
. TRBJ1-6 . TRBV21-1 TGTGCCAGCAGCAAAGGGGTTAGGAGTTTGTCTTCACCCCTCCACTTT CASSKGVRSLSSPLHF
TRBD2 TRBJ2-1 . TRBV3-1/TRBV3-2 TGTGCCAGCGGCGGACTAGCGGGATATAATGAGCAGTTCTTC CASGGLAGYNEQFF
TRBD1 TRBJ1-1 . TRBV11-2 TGTGCCAGCAGCTCCTCTGGGACAGGGGGCAGAGGCACTGAAGCTTTCTTT CASSSSGTGGRGTEAFF
TRBD1 TRBJ2-2 . TRBV6-2/TRBV6-3 TGTGCCAGCAGCCGACAGGGGTACACCGGGGAGCTGTTTTTT CASSRQGYTGELFF
. TRBJ2-7 few TRBV4-2 TGTGCCAGCAGCCAAGAGATCACACTAACCACGACCTCCTACGAGCAGTACTTC CASSQEITLTTTSYEQYF
TRBD1 TRBJ1-1 few TRBV18 TGTGCCAGCTCACCGCCGGGACAGGGGGCTACTGAAGCTTTCTTT CASSPPGQGATEAFF
. TRBJ1-3 . TRBV5-4 TGTGCCAGCAGCTTTTCAGGGGCTGGAAACACCATATATTTT CASSFSGAGNTIYF
. TRBJ1-1 . TRBV19 TGTGCCAGTAGTATTGGCCCCACCCGAGGTGCTTTGAACACTGAAGCTTTCTTT CASSIGPTRGALNTEAFF
TRBD1 TRBJ1-3 once TRBV7-2 TGTGCCAGCAGCTTATCGACAGGGAGGTCTGGAAACACCATATATTTT CASSLSTGRSGNTIYF
TRBD1 TRBJ2-2 . TRBV6-5 TGTGCCAGCAGAAACTACCTCAGGGGGTTCGGGGAGCTGTTTTTT CASRNYLRGFGELFF
. TRBJ1-2 . TRBV4-1 TGCGCCAGCAGCCAAGAAAGGGGCAGGAGGGGTAGTGGCTACACCTTC CASSQERGRRGSGYTF
. TRBJ2-3 . TRBV7-3 TGTGCCAGCAGCTTGGCCAATGGTGATACGCAGTATTTT CASSLANGDTQYF
. TRBJ1-6 . TRBV3-1/TRBV3-2 TGTGCCAGCAGCCCCCGAGGGGGCTATAATTCACCCCTCCACTTT CASSPRGGYNSPLHF
. TRBJ2-4 . TRBV19 TGTGCCAGTAGCGCTAGGGGCCAAAGTGACATTCAGTACTTC CASSARGQSDIQYF
. TRBJ2-7 few TRBV27 TGTGCCAGCAGCCCCTGGACTAACCTTTACGAGCAGTACTTC CASSPWTNLYEQYF
. TRBJ2-2 . TRBV18 TGTGCCAGCTCAGTAGACAGGAACACCGGGGAGCTGTTTTTT CASSVDRNTGELFF
. TRBJ2-5 . TRBV9 TGTGCCAGCAGCGTAGGGGAGGAGACCCAGTACTTC CASSVGEETQYF
TRBD2 TRBJ2-7 . TRBV27 TGTGCCAGCAGGCCCACCGGGACTAGCGGGATCTACGAGCAGTACTTC CASRPTGTSGIYEQYF
. TRBJ1-1 . TRBV12-5 TGTGCTAGTGGTTTGCCAAGGGACTGGAACACTGAAGCTTTCTTT CASGLPRDWNTEAFF
. TRBJ2-7 . TRBV5-6 TGTGCCAGCAGCTTTAAGCACGAGCAGTACTTC CASSFKHEQYF
. TRBJ1-3 . TRBV5-5 TGTGCCAGCAGCTTACAAACAGGGTCTGGAAACACCATATATTTT CASSLQTGSGNTIYF
. TRBJ1-4 . TRBV9 TGTGCCAGCAGCGCCGACACAGGTGCACCCAGAATGGAACTGTTTTTT CASSADTGAPRMELFF
. TRBJ1-6 few TRBV7-9 TGTGCCAGCAGCTTAGTGGGCCAGGGTTATTCACCCCTCCACTTT CASSLVGQGYSPLHF
. TRBJ1-1 . TRBV7-3 TGTGCCAGCAGCTTATCAGTTATTGGGGGACTGATGAACACTGAAGCTTTCTTT CASSLSVIGGLMNTEAFF
. TRBJ1-2 . TRBV5-5 TGTGCCAGCAGCTTGGGTGTAGAGGGATTGGCGTACTATGGCTACACCTTC CASSLGVEGLAYYGYTF
. TRBJ1-1 . TRBV5-4 TGTGCCAGCAGCTTGGGTCTCCAGGCAGATATGAACACTGAAGCTTTCTTT CASSLGLQADMNTEAFF
. TRBJ2-5 . TRBV21-1 TGTGCCAGCAGCGCCCACCGGGACAGGGAATTGCGAGAGACCCAGTACTTC CASSAHRDRELRETQYF
. TRBJ1-2 . TRBV9 TGTGCCAGCACGGGATCAGTCGGGGGGAACGATCGCGGCTACACCTTC CASTGSVGGNDRGYTF
TRBD2 TRBJ2-7 . TRBV5-4 TGTGCCAGCAGCTCGATGGGGGTAGCGGGAGTGTACTTC CASSSMGVAGVYF
TRBD2 TRBJ2-2 few TRBV5-1 TGCGCCAGCACAGGCGAAGGGACTAGCGGGAGGGCTGACGGGGAGCTGTTTTTT CASTGEGTSGRADGELFF
. TRBJ1-2 . TRBV29-1 TGCAGCGTTGAAGATATCGGCTATGGCTACACCTTC CSVEDIGYGYTF
. TRBJ2-5 . TRBV6-5 TGTGCCAGCAGTTCCACGGAAGAGACCCAGTACTTC CASSSTEETQYF
. TRBJ1-2 . TRBV24-1 TGTGCCACTTGGGACGGGAGAGCTAACTATGGCTACACCTTC CATWDGRANYGYTF
. TRBJ2-7 once TRBV5-4 TGTGCCAGCAGCTTCTCCAGTGGTTACGAGCAGTACTTC CASSFSSGYEQYF
. TRBJ2-2 . TRBV19 TGTGCCAGTAGTCCTACCACGAACACCGGGGAGCTGTTTTTT CASSPTTNTGELFF
TRBD2 TRBJ2-1 once TRBV11-3 TGTGCCAGCAGCTTGACCGTCGGGGGGGCCTGGGTCAATGAGCAGTTCTTC CASSLTVGGAWVNEQFF
. TRBJ2-7 . TRBV7-3 TGTGCCAGCAGCTTGGGTCCGGGCGTCGGGATTGAAGAGCAGTACTTC CASSLGPGVGIEEQYF
. TRBJ1-2 . TRBV19 TGTGCCAGTAGTGAAATAGGTGCAATACTCGGGGGATATGGCTACACCTTC CASSEIGAILGGYGYTF
TRBD2 TRBJ2-7 . TRBV28 TGTGCCAGCAGCCCCCAGGGTAGCGGGAGGGCCCTCTACGAGCAGTACTTC CASSPQGSGRALYEQYF
TRBD1 TRBJ2-2 few TRBV7-3 TGTGCCAGCAGCCTCGGGACAGGGCGTCACACCGGGGAGCTGTTTTTT CASSLGTGRHTGELFF
. TRBJ1-2 . TRBV6-5 TGTGCCAGCAGTTACTCGGAGCCAGGGTCCGATGGCTACACCTTC CASSYSEPGSDGYTF
TRBD1 TRBJ2-7 . TRBV10-2 TGCGCCAGCAGTGAGTCGGTCGAGGGGGCGCTGAACGAGCAGTACTTC CASSESVEGALNEQYF
. TRBJ1-6 . TRBV6-1 TGTGCCAGCAGTGAAACACAGGGTTCTAATTCACCCCTCCACTTT CASSETQGSNSPLHF
. TRBJ2-2 . TRBV13 TGTGCCAGCAGCTTAGGCCAGGGCCAGGGCGGGGAGCTGTTTTTT CASSLGQGQGGELFF
. TRBJ1-6 once TRBV5-8 TGTGCCAGCAGCTTGATCAGCAGGGGTAGTTCACCCCTCCACTTT CASSLISRGSSPLHF